Presented here are 21 T cell receptor beta chains from one specimen sequenced in a study of T cell changes during pregnancy in multiple sclerosis. TCRdb's copy holds only in-frame clones and misses some; the assay was immunoSEQ multiplex PCR. The profile covers fewer than 75,000 clones, with more than 85% appearing a single time and 1.4% to 1.5% taken by the ten largest. The sequencing used peripheral blood, collected in the second trimester of pregnancy. The receptors were sampled from a female donor with multiple sclerosis, enrolled in a pregnancy study.

This sequence joins TRBV5-6 and TRBJ2-7; no definite D call. The germline gives CDR1 SGHDT, CDR2 YYEEEE. CDR3 length equals 15 residues. V lost 0 bases, J lost 0 bases, and 10 bases lay in between. CDR3 amino acids: CASSLDAGSSYEQYF. DNA for the CDR3: TGTGCCAGCAGCTTGGATGCAGGATCCTCCTACGAGCAGTACTTC. The full variable domain, in which reference TRBV5-6 and TRBJ2-7 provide the parts outside the CDR3, is DAGVTQSPTHLIKTRGQQVTLRCSPKSGHDTVSWYQQALGQGPQFIFQYYEEEERQRGNFPDRFSGHQFPNYSSELNVNALLLGDSALYLCASSLDAGSSYEQYFGPGTRLTVT.

The chain joins TRBV21-1 to TRBJ1-1; TRBD1, the table's D call, lacks a check against the DNA. TRBV21-1 is a documented pseudogene. There are 11 residues in the CDR3. CDR3 loop: CASSRNSEAFF. Here the CDR3 DNA reads TGTGCCAGCAGTCGGAACAGTGAAGCTTTCTTT.

The chain joins TRBV7-9 to TRBJ1-2; 7 bases fit TRBD1. The J segment lost 7 bases and the V segment lost 5 bases, leaving 13 bases of the junction unmatched. Germline V lookup: CDR1 SEHNR, CDR2 FQNEAQ (reference sequence). CDR3 size: 15 residues. CDR3 bases: TGTGCCAGCAGCCCTACAGGGGCGCTGTATACTGGCTACACCTTC. Translation: CASSPTGALYTGYTF.

The rearrangement joins TRBV5-1 to TRBJ2-5, with 13 bases that match TRBD2. Germline V CDR1 and CDR2: SGHRS, YFSETQ. The CDR3 consists of 17 residues. V shed 4 bases and J 5 bases; nucleotides not matched to a gene: 11. This CDR3 reads CASSLLGGLAGTETQYF. The CDR3 DNA reads TGCGCCAGCAGCCTCCTCGGGGGACTAGCGGGAACGGAGACCCAGTACTTC.

This clone showed up just once. This chain connects TRBV7-7 to TRBJ2-3; TRBD1 is a possible D gene (6 bases). Germline V CDR1 and CDR2: SSHAT, FNYEAQ (reference sequence). This CDR3 is built from 13 residues. V was shortened by 5 bases and J by 3 bases, with 9 bases between the two germline ends. CDR3 in DNA: TGTGCCAGCAGCCCTGGACAGACAGATACGCAGTATTTT. Protein product: CASSPGQTDTQYF.

The chain couples TRBV6-5 to TRBJ2-2; D is perhaps TRBD1 (7 bases). The CDR3 runs 15 residues. The V gene lost 0 bases and the J gene lost 7 bases, with 12 bases spanning the gap. CDR1 and CDR2 (germline): MNHEY, SVGAGI. The CDR3 nucleotides are TGTGCCAGCAGTTACTCGACCAGGGGGGTCGGGGAGCTGTTTTTT. It yields the protein CASSYSTRGVGELFF.

The chain combines TRBV7-2 with TRBJ1-6, with TRBD1 matching 7 bases. V trimming: 5 bases; J trimming: 7 bases; junction bases outside the gene matches: 8. This CDR3 is built from 15 residues. The germline CDR1 and CDR2 sequences are SGHTA and FQGNSA. Here the CDR3 reads CASSPIRTGNSPLHF. The CDR3 region has the DNA TGTGCCAGCAGCCCTATCCGGACAGGCAATTCACCCCTCCACTTT.

V and J are TRBV7-9 and TRBJ1-2; D is uncertain. Germline V gene data show CDR1 as SEHNR and CDR2 as FQNEAQ (reference sequence). Trimming cost V 1 base and J 6 bases, with 6 bases left between them. This CDR3 is built from 12 residues. CDR3 bases: TGTGCCAGCAGCTTAGGACTCGATGGCTACACCTTC. Translated, it gives CASSLGLDGYTF. Complete variable domain (other parts from reference TRBV7-9 and TRBJ1-2): DTGVSQNPRHKITKRGQNVTFRCDPISEHNRLYWYRQTLGQGPEFLTYFQNEAQLEKSRLLSDRFSAERPKGSFSTLEIQRTEQGDSAMYLCASSLGLDGYTFGSGTRLTVV.

The J gene is TRBJ1-3, the V gene TRBV5-1; D not certain. The CDR3 spans 14 residues. Trimming took off 5 bases at V and 0 bases at J, with 9 bases between the two ends. Per germline, CDR1 SGHRS and CDR2 YFSETQ. The chain's CDR3 is CASSAAASGNTIYF. The CDR3, as DNA: TGCGCCAGCAGTGCCGCGGCCTCTGGAAACACCATATATTTT.

This clone was detected only a few times. V and J are TRBV7-9 and TRBJ1-6; 7 bases are a match to TRBD1. The CDR3 spans 18 residues. Germline V gene lookup returns CDR1 SEHNR and CDR2 FQNEAQ (reference sequence). Unmatched junction bases numbered 11, after V lost 2 bases and J lost 4 bases. Here the CDR3 DNA reads TGTGCCAGCAGCTTATGGCCGAGGGGGCAGGTTTATAATTCACCCCTCCACTTT. Translating gives CASSLWPRGQVYNSPLHF.

The chain's CDR3 is CASSPPSFGSSRPYGYTF. The DNA for the CDR3 is TGCGCCAGCAGCCCGCCTTCATTCGGCAGCTCGAGGCCTTATGGCTACACCTTC. This chain joins TRBV4-3 and TRBJ1-2, with unresolved D. Trimming cost V 4 bases and J 5 bases, with 26 bases left between them. Germline V gene sequence: CDR1 LGHNA, CDR2 YSLEER. The CDR3 is made up of 18 amino acids.

V gene TRBV14 combines with J gene TRBJ2-7, with 9 bases matching TRBD2. The CDR3 is made up of 15 amino acids. CDR1 is SGHDN and CDR2 is FVKESK in the germline V gene. Losses at the gene ends were 0 bases for V and 3 bases for J; bases not matched to a gene: 3. CDR3 in DNA: TGTGCCAGCAGCCAAGATCCAGCGGGAGGCTACGAGCAGTACTTC. As protein: CASSQDPAGGYEQYF.

This chain connects TRBV12-5 to TRBJ2-1; TRBD2 matches at 14 bases. Trimming took 4 bases from V and 2 from J; bases not matched to a gene: 7. Germline V gene sequence: CDR1 LGHNT, CDR2 FRNRAP. The CDR3 has 18 amino acids. CDR3 nucleotides: TGTGCTAGTGGTTGGGGACTAGCGGGAGAAGGGACCTACAATGAGCAGTTCTTC. Translated, it gives CASGWGLAGEGTYNEQFF.

The chain employs TRBV30 and TRBJ2-3; maybe TRBD1 (5 bases). This CDR3 has 12 residues. Germline V gene data show CDR1 as GTSNPN and CDR2 as SVGIG (reference sequence). Trimming took off 4 bases at V and 0 bases at J, with 5 bases between the two ends. CDR3 protein: CAWTGSTDTQYF. CDR3 coding DNA: TGTGCCTGGACAGGGAGCACAGATACGCAGTATTTT.

This clone was found a few times. The chain carries TRBV18 and TRBJ2-2, with D uncertain. The CDR3 runs to 12 residues. Germline CDR1 reads KGHSH; CDR2 reads LQKENI. Trimming left V 6 bases short and J 7 bases short, with 9 bases between. In DNA form, the CDR3 reads TGTGCCAGCTCCCTTCTCGGCGGGGAGCTGTTTTTT. As protein: CASSLLGGELFF.

The CDR3 protein is CSVEVQDYEQYF. DNA for the CDR3: TGCAGCGTTGAGGTGCAGGACTACGAGCAGTACTTC. The rearrangement joins TRBV29-1 to TRBJ2-7; D gene ambiguous. V lost 3 bases and J lost 3, with 9 bases in between. This CDR3 region has 12 residues. Germline V gene data show CDR1 as SQVTM and CDR2 as ANQGSEA.

The chain employs TRBV27 and TRBJ2-2; TRBD2 aligns across 10 bases. The CDR3 spans 15 residues. V lost 2 bases, J lost 3 bases, and 0 bases stayed unmatched. Germline lookup yields CDR1 MNHEY and CDR2 SMNVEV (reference sequence). CDR3: CASSLLAGDTGELFF. DNA of the CDR3: TGTGCCAGCAGTTTACTAGCGGGAGACACCGGGGAGCTGTTTTTT.

This chain joins TRBV5-1 and TRBJ2-7, with TRBD1 identical over 9 bases. The germline CDR1 and CDR2 sequences are SGHRS and YFSETQ. Germline trimming cut 4 bases from V and 0 bases from J; bases unmatched to any gene: 5. The CDR3 runs to 15 residues. Here the CDR3 DNA reads TGCGCCAGCAGCCCAGGACAGGGGAGCTCCTACGAGCAGTACTTC. This translates into CASSPGQGSSYEQYF.

This rearrangement joins TRBV19 to TRBJ2-1, with TRBD2 identical over 10 bases. V dropped 8 bases and J dropped 5; count of bases not matched to a gene: 12. Germline CDR1 is LNHDA and CDR2 is SQIVND (reference sequence). The CDR3 sequence is 16 residues long. The CDR3 region is CASRGISGTSDNEQFF. CDR3 nucleotides: TGTGCCAGTCGAGGAATATCCGGGACTAGCGACAATGAGCAGTTCTTC.

The chain links TRBV5-5 to TRBJ2-5; D is uncertain. The CDR3 length is 14 residues. Germline V lookup: CDR1 SGHKS, CDR2 YYEKEE (reference sequence). The V end lost 4 bases, the J end lost 4 bases, and 14 bases lay between the germline ends. This CDR3 reads CASSRLGSGETQYF. The CDR3 DNA reads as TGTGCCAGCAGCCGACTCGGGTCTGGAGAGACCCAGTACTTC.

The J gene is TRBJ2-7, the V gene TRBV5-1; 8 bases align to TRBD1. The J segment lost 0 bases and the V segment lost 4 bases, leaving 12 bases of the junction unmatched. The CDR3 spans 17 residues. Germline CDR1 is SGHRS and CDR2 is YFSETQ. CDR3 nucleotide sequence: TGCGCCAGCAGCGGGGCAGGGGGCATCCCGAGCTCCTACGAGCAGTACTTC. This translates into CASSGAGGIPSSYEQYF.